One sample yielded the 3 T cell receptor beta chains listed below, sequenced in a study of cytomegalovirus exposure and HLA in healthy donors. PCR amplification relied on 60 Vbeta primers (plus 13 Jbeta primers). Using immunoSEQ multiplex PCR, the repertoire was profiled, and TCRdb retains in-frame clones only, with some absent. Here the sample table reports about 200,000 clones. The sample was PBMCs. The source of these receptors is a man aged 25-45 years in good health and CMV-seronegative.

V usage is TRBV6-6 and J usage is TRBJ2-1; the D gene is possibly TRBD1 (6 bases). Trimming stripped 6 bases from V and 3 bases from J, with 15 bases between. This CDR3 contains 15 residues. The germline gives CDR1 MNHNY, CDR2 SVGAGI (reference sequence). CDR3 sequence: CASSLTRDIYNEQFF. As DNA, the CDR3 is TGTGCCAGCAGCTTGACCCGGGACATCTACAATGAGCAGTTCTTC.

V and J are TRBV10-2 and TRBJ1-6; TRBD1 matches 7 bases. Germline V gives CDR1 WSHSY, CDR2 SAAADI. V lost 2 bases to trimming and J lost 5 bases; unmatched junction nucleotides: 6. This CDR3 has 16 amino acids. DNA of the CDR3: TGCGCCAGCAGTGAGGCCGGGACAGCTAATAATTCACCCCTCCACTTT. Protein: CASSEAGTANNSPLHF.

This chain links TRBV18 with TRBJ2-6; 9 bases agree with TRBD2. This CDR3 has 18 residues. V shed 2 bases and J 0 bases; nucleotides not matched to a gene: 5. Germline V gene sequence: CDR1 KGHSH, CDR2 LQKENI. DNA of the CDR3: TGTGCCAGCTCACCAATAGCGGGAGCCTTCTCTGGGGCCAACGTCCTGACTTTC. Protein: CASSPIAGAFSGANVLTF. Complete variable domain (other parts from reference TRBV18 and TRBJ2-6): NAGVMQNPRHLVRRRGQEARLRCSPMKGHSHVYWYRQLPEEGLKFMVYLQKENIIDESGMPKERFSAEFPKEGPSILRIQQVVRGDSAAYFCASSPIAGAFSGANVLTFGAGSRLTVL.